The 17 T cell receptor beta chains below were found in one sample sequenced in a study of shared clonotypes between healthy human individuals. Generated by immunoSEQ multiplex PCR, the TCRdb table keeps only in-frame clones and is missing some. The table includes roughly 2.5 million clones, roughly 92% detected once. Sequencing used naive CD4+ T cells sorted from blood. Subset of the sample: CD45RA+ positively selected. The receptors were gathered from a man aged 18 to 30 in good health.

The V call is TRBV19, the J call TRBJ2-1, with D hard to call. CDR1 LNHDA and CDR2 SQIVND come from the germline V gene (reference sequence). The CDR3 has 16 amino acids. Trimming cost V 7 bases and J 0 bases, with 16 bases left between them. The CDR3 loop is CASTPPGSSSYNEQFF. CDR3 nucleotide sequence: TGTGCCAGTACCCCCCCAGGTTCCAGCTCCTACAATGAGCAGTTCTTC.

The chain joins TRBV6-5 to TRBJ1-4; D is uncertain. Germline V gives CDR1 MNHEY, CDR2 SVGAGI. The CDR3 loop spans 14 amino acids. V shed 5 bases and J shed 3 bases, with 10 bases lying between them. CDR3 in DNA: TGTGCCAGCAGTCTGTTATCAGCTAATGAAAAACTGTTTTTT. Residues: CASSLLSANEKLFF.

The CDR3 region is CAISDGLGQGDEQYF. In DNA, the CDR3 is TGTGCCATCAGTGATGGGTTGGGACAGGGCGACGAGCAGTACTTC. This rearrangement joins TRBV10-3 to TRBJ2-7, with 9 nucleotides matching TRBD1. V lost 3 bases, J lost 5 bases, and 8 bases stayed unmatched. Germline loops: CDR1 ENHRY, CDR2 SYGVKD. The CDR3 runs to 15 residues.

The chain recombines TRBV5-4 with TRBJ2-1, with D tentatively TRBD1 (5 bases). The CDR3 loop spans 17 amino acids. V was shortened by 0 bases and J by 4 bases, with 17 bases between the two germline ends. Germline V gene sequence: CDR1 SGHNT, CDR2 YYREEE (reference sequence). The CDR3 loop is CASSLGDRRGGYNEQFF. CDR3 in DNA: TGTGCCAGCAGCTTGGGAGACCGTAGGGGCGGATACAATGAGCAGTTCTTC.

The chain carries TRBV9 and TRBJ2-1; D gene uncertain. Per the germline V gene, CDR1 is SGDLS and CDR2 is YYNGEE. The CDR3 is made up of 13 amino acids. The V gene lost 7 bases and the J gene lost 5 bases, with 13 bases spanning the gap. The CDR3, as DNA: TGTGCCAGCGGGGTCGGTTGGGACAATGAGCAGTTCTTC. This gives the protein CASGVGWDNEQFF.

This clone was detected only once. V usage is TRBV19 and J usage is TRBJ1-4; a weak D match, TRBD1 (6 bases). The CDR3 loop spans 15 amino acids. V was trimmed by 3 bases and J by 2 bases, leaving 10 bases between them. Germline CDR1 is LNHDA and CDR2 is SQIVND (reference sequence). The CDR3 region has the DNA TGTGCCAGTAGTATCAAGGGGGTGACTAATGAAAAACTGTTTTTT. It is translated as CASSIKGVTNEKLFF. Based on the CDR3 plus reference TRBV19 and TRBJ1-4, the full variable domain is DGGITQSPKYLFRKEGQNVTLSCEQNLNHDAMYWYRQDPGQGLRLIYYSQIVNDFQKGDIAEGYSVSREKKESFPLTVTSAQKNPTAFYLCASSIKGVTNEKLFFGSGTQLSVL.

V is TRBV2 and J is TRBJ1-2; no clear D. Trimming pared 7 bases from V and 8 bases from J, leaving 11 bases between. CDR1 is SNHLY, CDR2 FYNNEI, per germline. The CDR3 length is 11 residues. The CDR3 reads CASMTWEGYTF. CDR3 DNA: TGTGCCAGCATGACCTGGGAGGGCTACACCTTC.

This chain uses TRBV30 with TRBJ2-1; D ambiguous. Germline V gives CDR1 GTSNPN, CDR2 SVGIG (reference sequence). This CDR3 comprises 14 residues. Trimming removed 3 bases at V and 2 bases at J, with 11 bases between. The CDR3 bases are TGTGCCTGGAGGCTCTTCAATACCTACAATGAGCAGTTCTTC. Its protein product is CAWRLFNTYNEQFF.

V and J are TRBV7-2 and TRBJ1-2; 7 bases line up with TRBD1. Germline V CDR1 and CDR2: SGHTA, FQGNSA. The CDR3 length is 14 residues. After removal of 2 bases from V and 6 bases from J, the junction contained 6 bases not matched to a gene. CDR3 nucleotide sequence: TGTGCCAGCAGCTTACCGGGGACAGCTCATGGCTACACCTTC. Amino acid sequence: CASSLPGTAHGYTF.

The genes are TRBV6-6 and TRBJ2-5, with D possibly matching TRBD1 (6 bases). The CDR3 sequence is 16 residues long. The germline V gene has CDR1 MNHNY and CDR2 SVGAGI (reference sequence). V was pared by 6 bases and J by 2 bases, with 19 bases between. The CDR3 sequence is CASSWGQGGPQETQYF. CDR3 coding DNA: TGTGCCAGCAGCTGGGGACAAGGAGGTCCTCAAGAGACCCAGTACTTC.

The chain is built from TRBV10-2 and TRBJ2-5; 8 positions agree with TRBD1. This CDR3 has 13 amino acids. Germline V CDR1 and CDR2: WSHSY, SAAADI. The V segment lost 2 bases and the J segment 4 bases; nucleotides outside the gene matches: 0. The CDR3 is CASSETGGETQYF. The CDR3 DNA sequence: TGCGCCAGCAGTGAGACAGGGGGAGAGACCCAGTACTTC.

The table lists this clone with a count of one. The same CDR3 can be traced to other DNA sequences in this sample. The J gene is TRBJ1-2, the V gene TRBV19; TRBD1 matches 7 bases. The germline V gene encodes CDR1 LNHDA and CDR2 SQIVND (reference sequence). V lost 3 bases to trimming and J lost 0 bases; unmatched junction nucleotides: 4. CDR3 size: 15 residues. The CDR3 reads CASSIQGGTNYGYTF. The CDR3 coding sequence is TGTGCCAGTAGTATCCAGGGGGGGACTAACTATGGCTACACCTTC. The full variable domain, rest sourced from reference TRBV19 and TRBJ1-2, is DGGITQSPKYLFRKEGQNVTLSCEQNLNHDAMYWYRQDPGQGLRLIYYSQIVNDFQKGDIAEGYSVSREKKESFPLTVTSAQKNPTAFYLCASSIQGGTNYGYTFGSGTRLTVV.

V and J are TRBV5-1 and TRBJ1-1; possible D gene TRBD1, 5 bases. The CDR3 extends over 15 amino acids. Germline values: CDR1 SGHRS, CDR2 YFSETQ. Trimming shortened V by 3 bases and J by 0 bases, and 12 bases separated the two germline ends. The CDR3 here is CASSSSDNMNTEAFF. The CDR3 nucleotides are TGCGCCAGCAGCTCGTCGGACAACATGAACACTGAAGCTTTCTTT.

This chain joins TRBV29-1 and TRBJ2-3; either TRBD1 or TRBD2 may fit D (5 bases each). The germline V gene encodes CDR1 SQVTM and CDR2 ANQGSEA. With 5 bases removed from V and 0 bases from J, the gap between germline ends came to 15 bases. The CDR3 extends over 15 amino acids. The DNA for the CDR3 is TGCAGCGTTATCTTAGGTGGGGGTAGCACAGATACGCAGTATTTT. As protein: CSVILGGGSTDTQYF.

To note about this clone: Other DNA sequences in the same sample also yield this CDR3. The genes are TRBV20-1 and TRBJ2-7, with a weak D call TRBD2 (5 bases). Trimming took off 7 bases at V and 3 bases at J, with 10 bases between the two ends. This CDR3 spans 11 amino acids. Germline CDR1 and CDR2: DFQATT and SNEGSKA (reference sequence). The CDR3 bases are TGCAGTGTCCCGGGATACTACGAGCAGTACTTC. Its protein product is CSVPGYYEQYF.

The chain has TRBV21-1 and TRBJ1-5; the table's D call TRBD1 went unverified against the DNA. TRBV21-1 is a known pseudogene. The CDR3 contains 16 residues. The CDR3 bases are TGTGCCAGCAGCAAAAGTCACAGGGCGAGCAATCAGCCCCAGCATTTT. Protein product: CASSKSHRASNQPQHF.

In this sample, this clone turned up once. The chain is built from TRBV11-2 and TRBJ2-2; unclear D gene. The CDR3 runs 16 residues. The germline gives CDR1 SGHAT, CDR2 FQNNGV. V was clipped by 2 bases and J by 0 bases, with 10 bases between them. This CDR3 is CASSLLSRANTGELFF. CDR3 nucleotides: TGTGCCAGCAGCTTATTATCCAGAGCGAACACCGGGGAGCTGTTTTTT.